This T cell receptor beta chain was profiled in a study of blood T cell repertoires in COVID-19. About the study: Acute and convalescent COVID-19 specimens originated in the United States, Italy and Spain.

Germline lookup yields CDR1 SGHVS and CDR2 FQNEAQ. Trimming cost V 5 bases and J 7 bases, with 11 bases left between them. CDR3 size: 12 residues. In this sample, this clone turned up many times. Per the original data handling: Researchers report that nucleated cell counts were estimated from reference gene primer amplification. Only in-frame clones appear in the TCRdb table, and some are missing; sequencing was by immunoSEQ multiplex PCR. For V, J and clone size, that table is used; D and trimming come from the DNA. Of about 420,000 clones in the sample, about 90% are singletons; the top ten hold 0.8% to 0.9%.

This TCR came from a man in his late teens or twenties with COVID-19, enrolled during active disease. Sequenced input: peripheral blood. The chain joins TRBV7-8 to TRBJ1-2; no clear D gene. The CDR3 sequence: CASSEEGGGYTF. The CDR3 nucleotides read TGTGCCAGCAGCGAAGAGGGAGGTGGCTACACCTTC.